The next 26 T cell receptor beta chains were all read from a single sample in a study of blood T cell repertoires in COVID-19 (dated by TCRdb to the early 2020s). Receptor amplification or capture employed the immunoSEQ multiplex PCR assay. TCRdb limited this immuneACCESS table to in-frame rearrangements with V and J called. A share of clones is missing; checked studies link under half to unresolved V genes, and the rest is unexplained. The sample table contains under 100,000 clones; only one count was recorded for about 84% of them. 20% to 30% of the sample goes to the ten largest clones. Sequenced sample: peripheral blood. Receptors originate from a man older than 75 with active or convalescent COVID-19.

The chain uses TRBV7-9 and TRBJ1-4; a weak D match, TRBD1 (5 bases). There are 13 residues in the CDR3. Germline CDR1 SEHNR, CDR2 FQNEAQ (reference sequence). The ends were cut back, 3 bases at V and 8 bases at J, with 10 bases in the middle. CDR3 residues: CASSFRQGEKLFF. For the CDR3, the DNA is TGTGCCAGCAGCTTTAGGCAGGGCGAAAAACTGTTTTTT.

V usage is TRBV20-1 and J usage is TRBJ1-3, with a weak D call TRBD1 (6 bases). There are 14 residues in the CDR3. Germline-derived CDR1 and CDR2 are DFQATT and SNEGSKA (reference sequence). V lost 3 bases and J 4 bases, leaving 13 bases between the germline ends. CDR3 nucleotide sequence: TGCAGTGCTAGTCTGCAGGGGTTCGGAAACACCATATATTTT. Residues: CSASLQGFGNTIYF.

The chain employs TRBV27 and TRBJ1-1; D perhaps matches TRBD1 (6 bases). CDR3 length equals 15 residues. Trimming cost V 7 bases and J 0 bases, with 15 bases left between them. Per germline, CDR1 MNHEY and CDR2 SMNVEV (reference sequence). The CDR3 reads CASTLRGGMNTEAFF. The CDR3 DNA reads TGTGCCAGCACTCTAAGGGGGGGCATGAACACTGAAGCTTTCTTT.

V gene TRBV9 combines with J gene TRBJ1-4; TRBD1 might be the D (6 bases). Germline V CDR1 and CDR2: SGDLS, YYNGEE. Trimming shortened V by 4 bases and J by 5 bases, and 15 bases separated the two germline ends. This CDR3 has 15 residues. The CDR3 here is CASSPRGGGNEKLFF. CDR3 DNA sequence: TGTGCCAGCAGCCCCCGAGGGGGGGGGAATGAAAAACTGTTTTTT.

This clone has a single count. This sequence joins TRBV28 and TRBJ1-1; D remains ambiguous. The CDR3 has 13 residues. V was pared by 4 bases and J by 7 bases, with 13 bases between. The germline V gene has CDR1 MDHEN and CDR2 SYDVKM. The CDR3 DNA is TGTGCCAGCAGTTCCCCGGGGTGGGGTGAAGCTTTCTTT. The encoded protein is CASSSPGWGEAFF. Drawing the rest from reference TRBV28 and TRBJ1-1, the complete variable domain is DVKVTQSSRYLVKRTGEKVFLECVQDMDHENMFWYRQDPGLGLRLIYFSYDVKMKEKGDIPEGYSVSREKKERFSLILESASTNQTSMYLCASSSPGWGEAFFGQGTRLTVV.

This chain connects TRBV18 to TRBJ2-4, with D possibly being TRBD2 (5 bases). Trimming pared 3 bases from V and 8 bases from J, leaving 11 bases between. The CDR3 loop spans 13 amino acids. The germline V gene has CDR1 KGHSH and CDR2 LQKENI. CDR3 DNA sequence: TGTGCCAGCTCACCGGAGGCAGTTGACATTCAGTACTTC. It is translated as CASSPEAVDIQYF.

The chain joins TRBV11-2 to TRBJ1-5; D might be TRBD1 (5 bases). The CDR3 spans 18 residues. The germline V gene has CDR1 SGHAT and CDR2 FQNNGV. V lost 0 bases and J 2 bases, leaving 17 bases between the germline ends. Written as DNA, the CDR3 is TGTGCCAGCAGCTTAGATCCCCAGGGCGAAACTGGCAATCAGCCCCAGCATTTT. It encodes CASSLDPQGETGNQPQHF. The full variable domain, its missing parts supplied by reference TRBV11-2 and TRBJ1-5, is EAGVAQSPRYKIIEKRQSVAFWCNPISGHATLYWYQQILGQGPKLLIQFQNNGVVDDSQLPKDRFSAERLKGVDSTLKIQPAKLEDSAVYLCASSLDPQGETGNQPQHFGDGTRLSIL.

The rearrangement joins TRBV10-3 to TRBJ2-2; 8 bases fit TRBD2. Germline CDR1 and CDR2: ENHRY and SYGVKD. This CDR3 is built from 14 residues. The V segment lost 10 bases and the J segment 3 bases; nucleotides outside the gene matches: 7. The CDR3 region is CATRGGRDTGELFF. CDR3 nucleotide sequence: TGTGCCACCCGGGGGGGCCGGGACACCGGGGAGCTGTTTTTT.

This chain connects TRBV5-1 to TRBJ2-2, with TRBD2 identical over 11 bases. This CDR3 spans 14 amino acids. CDR1 is SGHRS and CDR2 is YFSETQ in the germline V gene. V shed 5 bases, J shed 6 bases, and the junction held 3 bases outside the gene matches. CDR3: CASRTSGASGELFF. CDR3 coding DNA: TGCGCCAGCAGGACTAGCGGGGCCTCCGGGGAGCTGTTTTTT. Together with reference TRBV5-1 and TRBJ2-2, the CDR3 gives the full variable domain: KAGVTQTPRYLIKTRGQQVTLSCSPISGHRSVSWYQQTPGQGLQFLFEYFSETQRNKGNFPGRFSGRQFSNSRSEMNVSTLELGDSALYLCASRTSGASGELFFGEGSRLTVL.

This sequence joins TRBV3-1 (or the pseudogene TRBV3-2) and TRBJ1-5, with 9 bases fitting TRBD1. Germline assignment: CDR1 LGHDT and CDR2 YNNKEL (reference sequence). V shed 1 base and J 7 bases; nucleotides not matched to a gene: 11. CDR3 length: 17 residues. The CDR3 DNA reads TGTGCCAGCAGCCAAGCGGGGACAGGGAGGCCTCGGCAGCCCCAGCATTTT. It yields the protein CASSQAGTGRPRQPQHF.

This sequence joins TRBV19 and TRBJ2-6; 9 bases map to TRBD1. Germline-derived CDR1 and CDR2 are LNHDA and SQIVND (reference sequence). V lost 4 bases, J lost 4 bases, and 5 bases stayed unmatched. This CDR3 comprises 16 residues. DNA for the CDR3: TGTGCCAGTAGTAAAGGGACAGGGATAGGGGCCAACGTCCTGACTTTC. Encoded protein: CASSKGTGIGANVLTF.

This chain connects TRBV12-3 or TRBV12-4 to TRBJ1-1, with D maybe TRBD1 (5 bases). The CDR3 length is 13 residues. The V gene lost 4 bases and the J gene lost 3 bases, with 9 bases spanning the gap. As DNA, the CDR3 is TGTGCCAGCAGTTCTGCGGGGGACACTGAAGCTTTCTTT. Translating it yields CASSSAGDTEAFF.

The rearrangement uses TRBV10-3 and TRBJ2-6; 7 bases align to TRBD2. Trimming cost V 2 bases and J 1 base; bases outside gene matches: 5. Per germline, CDR1 ENHRY and CDR2 SYGVKD. The CDR3 is made up of 17 amino acids. CDR3 DNA: TGTGCCATCAGTGAGCCGGGAGGTGGATCTGGGGCCAACGTCCTGACTTTC. This codes for CAISEPGGGSGANVLTF.

V is TRBV5-1 and J is TRBJ1-2, with TRBD1 matching over 9 bases. Germline V CDR1 and CDR2: SGHRS, YFSETQ. This CDR3 has 15 amino acids. Losses at the gene ends were 0 bases for V and 4 bases for J; bases not matched to a gene: 4. CDR3 loop: CASSLAGDRAYGYTF. The CDR3 DNA follows: TGCGCCAGCAGCTTGGCGGGGGACAGGGCCTATGGCTACACCTTC.

This chain uses TRBV18 with TRBJ2-2, with TRBD1 matching over 7 bases. The V gene's germline CDR1 is KGHSH and CDR2 LQKENI. The CDR3 runs to 16 residues. V shed 5 bases and J 3 bases; nucleotides not matched to a gene: 9. The CDR3 DNA reads TGTGCCAGCTCATTAAGCGGTGACAGGGACACCGGGGAGCTGTTTTTT. Amino acid sequence: CASSLSGDRDTGELFF.

This clone was counted once. As DNA, the CDR3 is TGTGCCAGTACTCCTGACAGCCCCCGCTTATATCAGCCCCAGCATTTT. Its protein is CASTPDSPRLYQPQHF. V usage is TRBV19 and J usage is TRBJ1-5; perhaps TRBD1 as D (5 bases). The V end lost 7 bases, the J end lost 5 bases, and 21 bases lay between the germline ends. The CDR3 is 16 amino acids. Per germline, CDR1 LNHDA and CDR2 SQIVND (reference sequence).

This clone occurred once. The CDR3 DNA reads as TGTGCCAGCAGTTTATTGGGGGTCGGGGGACGGCTCCCCTACGAGCAGTACTTC. Translation: CASSLLGVGGRLPYEQYF. V is TRBV27 and J is TRBJ2-7; D may be TRBD2 (6 bases). Trimming shortened V by 1 base and J by 2 bases, and 21 bases separated the two germline ends. Germline CDR1 reads MNHEY; CDR2 reads SMNVEV (reference sequence). The CDR3 has 18 residues.

This chain joins TRBV19 and TRBJ1-1; D is ambiguous. The CDR3 loop spans 13 amino acids. The germline V gene encodes CDR1 LNHDA and CDR2 SQIVND (reference sequence). V lost 11 bases, J lost 5 bases, and 18 bases lay in between. The CDR3 protein is CAAPPGKLTEAFF. The CDR3 region has the DNA TGTGCCGCGCCCCCGGGGAAGCTAACTGAAGCTTTCTTT. Using reference TRBV19 and TRBJ1-1 for the parts outside the CDR3, the full variable domain is DGGITQSPKYLFRKEGQNVTLSCEQNLNHDAMYWYRQDPGQGLRLIYYSQIVNDFQKGDIAEGYSVSREKKESFPLTVTSAQKNPTAFYLCAAPPGKLTEAFFGQGTRLTVV.

This clone was seen a few times. The genes are TRBV5-5 and TRBJ2-7; TRBD1 is a possible D gene (6 bases). This CDR3 spans 13 amino acids. The germline gives CDR1 SGHKS, CDR2 YYEKEE (reference sequence). V lost 0 bases and J 3 bases, leaving 7 bases between the germline ends. CDR3 nucleotide sequence: TGTGCCAGCAGCTTGGAACAGGGCTACGAGCAGTACTTC. Amino acids: CASSLEQGYEQYF. Drawing the rest from reference TRBV5-5 and TRBJ2-7, the complete variable domain is DAGVTQSPTHLIKTRGQQVTLRCSPISGHKSVSWYQQVLGQGPQFIFQYYEKEERGRGNFPDRFSARQFPNYSSELNVNALLLGDSALYLCASSLEQGYEQYFGPGTRLTVT.

V gene TRBV5-4 combines with J gene TRBJ2-1; 7 positions match TRBD2. Germline V CDR1 and CDR2: SGHNT, YYREEE (reference sequence). Trimming took 0 bases from V and 1 from J; bases not matched to a gene: 4. The CDR3 consists of 16 residues. The CDR3 region is CASSLEGRGSYNEQFF. In nucleotides, the CDR3 is TGTGCCAGCAGCTTGGAAGGGCGGGGGTCCTACAATGAGCAGTTCTTC.

The chain links TRBV11-2 to TRBJ2-2, with 8 bases identical to TRBD1. The germline gives CDR1 SGHAT, CDR2 FQNNGV. The CDR3 is 15 residues long. With 6 bases clipped from V and 5 bases from J, the junction kept 8 bases outside the gene matches. The CDR3 DNA is TGTGCCAGCAGAATACGGGGACAGGAGACCGGGGAGCTGTTTTTT. The encoded protein is CASRIRGQETGELFF. The entire variable domain, with the rest obtained from reference TRBV11-2 and TRBJ2-2, is as follows: EAGVAQSPRYKIIEKRQSVAFWCNPISGHATLYWYQQILGQGPKLLIQFQNNGVVDDSQLPKDRFSAERLKGVDSTLKIQPAKLEDSAVYLCASRIRGQETGELFFGEGSRLTVL.

As regards this clone: One end of the junction varies from germline; a read error may be responsible. Here the CDR3 DNA reads TGTGCCAGCGGTCCGATAGGGGACTCCTTCTTC. Its protein product is CASGPIGDSFF. The rearrangement uses TRBV2 and TRBJ2-7; possible D gene TRBD2, 6 bases. Germline CDR1 is SNHLY and CDR2 is FYNNEI. CDR3 length: 11 amino acids.

The V gene is TRBV9, the J gene TRBJ2-2; perhaps TRBD1 as D (5 bases). Trimming took off 4 bases at V and 2 bases at J, with 9 bases between the two ends. The V gene's germline CDR1 is SGDLS and CDR2 YYNGEE. The CDR3 is 14 residues long. This CDR3 is CASSSRVNTGELFF. DNA of the CDR3: TGTGCCAGCAGCTCCAGGGTTAACACCGGGGAGCTGTTTTTT.

This rearrangement joins TRBV10-2 to TRBJ2-7, with 7 bases identical to TRBD1. This CDR3 has 13 amino acids. V trimming: 7 bases; J trimming: 1 base; junction bases outside the gene matches: 4. Per germline, CDR1 WSHSY and CDR2 SAAADI. The CDR3 coding sequence is TGCGCCAGCATGGGACAGCAGTCCTACGAGCAGTACTTC. Protein product: CASMGQQSYEQYF.

V usage is TRBV12-3 or TRBV12-4 and J usage is TRBJ1-6, with unresolved D. The CDR3 has 12 residues. V dropped 3 bases and J dropped 6 bases, with 3 bases sitting between them. The CDR3 reads CASSLANSPLHF. The CDR3, as DNA: TGTGCCAGCAGTTTGGCTAATTCACCCCTCCACTTT.

This chain uses TRBV5-1 with TRBJ2-7, with a possible D match to TRBD1 (6 bases). This CDR3 is 15 amino acids long. The ends were cut back, 3 bases at V and 3 bases at J, with 16 bases in the middle. The germline V gene encodes CDR1 SGHRS and CDR2 YFSETQ. The CDR3 DNA follows: TGCGCCAGCAGCTCCCCAGGCCAGGGGAACTACGAGCAGTACTTC. It translates to CASSSPGQGNYEQYF.